The 20 T cell receptor beta chains listed next were all sequenced from one sample in a study of identical twins. MiXCR, applied by TCRdb to the 5' RACE reads, yields one record per CDR3 protein. The table includes about 470,000 distinct CDR3 sequences, 24% detected once. The same data also went into a second study, on T cells expressing NK-cell markers.

Sequenced: CD4+ T cells sorted from blood. These receptors came from a woman aged 18-29 years in good health.

This chain uses TRBV10-3 with TRBJ2-5; D not certain. This CDR3 region has 12 residues. Germline CDR1 reads ENHRY; CDR2 reads SYGVKD. With 2 bases removed from V and 3 bases from J, the gap between germline ends came to 4 bases. CDR3: CAISEDEETQYF. DNA of the CDR3: TGTGCCATCAGTGAGGACGAAGAGACCCAGTACTTC.

The chain uses TRBV20-1 and TRBJ1-5; D gene unclear. The CDR3 has 12 amino acids. Germline V gives CDR1 DFQATT, CDR2 SNEGSKA (reference sequence). Trimming took 2 bases from V and 4 from J, leaving 6 bases between them. CDR3 region: CSARTSNQPQHF. The CDR3 DNA sequence: TGCAGTGCTAGAACTAGTAATCAGCCCCAGCATTTT.

The chain carries TRBV15 and TRBJ2-2; perhaps TRBD2 as D (5 bases). The CDR3 sequence is 13 residues long. The V and J ends lost 5 bases and 7 bases respectively, with 11 bases between them. From germline, CDR1 is LNHNV and CDR2 YYDKDF (reference sequence). The CDR3 region is CATSEDGNGELFF. The CDR3 coding sequence is TGTGCCACCAGCGAAGACGGGAACGGGGAGCTGTTTTTT.

This clonotype was detected ten times or more. The chain combines TRBV5-5 with TRBJ1-5, with a weak D call TRBD1 (5 bases). Germline CDR1 SGHKS, CDR2 YYEKEE (reference sequence). Trimming left V 5 bases short and J 0 bases short, with 15 bases between. The CDR3 extends over 16 amino acids. CDR3: CASSPGAGYSNQPQHF. CDR3 coding DNA: TGTGCCAGCAGTCCGGGTGCAGGGTATAGCAATCAGCCCCAGCATTTT. Full variable domain (remainder filled in from reference TRBV5-5 and TRBJ1-5): DAGVTQSPTHLIKTRGQQVTLRCSPISGHKSVSWYQQVLGQGPQFIFQYYEKEERGRGNFPDRFSARQFPNYSSELNVNALLLGDSALYLCASSPGAGYSNQPQHFGDGTRLSIL.

This clonotype was seen only a few times. The chain couples TRBV9 to TRBJ2-5; D possibly corresponds to TRBD2 (7 bases). Germline lookup yields CDR1 SGDLS and CDR2 YYNGEE. This CDR3 region has 15 residues. Between the trimmed V and J ends, which lost 5 bases and 5 bases, there was a span of 19 bases. Here the CDR3 reads CASRRGAGETETQYF. The CDR3 nucleotides are TGTGCCAGCAGGAGGGGGGCGGGAGAAACGGAGACCCAGTACTTC.

V usage is TRBV2 and J usage is TRBJ2-3, with D possibly TRBD2 on 5 matching bases. This CDR3 has 14 residues. Trimming took off 4 bases at V and 4 bases at J, with 12 bases between the two ends. CDR1 SNHLY and CDR2 FYNNEI come from the germline V gene. The CDR3 protein is CASSVEVNSDTQYF. The CDR3 nucleotides read TGTGCCAGCAGTGTGGAGGTAAACTCAGATACGCAGTATTTT.

This chain uses TRBV4-3 with TRBJ2-3; the match to TRBD2 covers 10 bases. V lost 1 base, J lost 8 bases, and 3 bases stayed unmatched. CDR1 is LGHNA and CDR2 is YSLEER in the germline V gene. This CDR3 contains 14 residues. For the CDR3, the DNA is TGCGCCAGCAGCCAAGCTATAGCGGGGGGTACGCAGTATTTT. It specifies CASSQAIAGGTQYF.

The chain carries TRBV5-1 and TRBJ1-1; D remains ambiguous. Trimming cost V 0 bases and J 0 bases, with 6 bases left between them. This CDR3 spans 14 amino acids. Germline CDR1 and CDR2: SGHRS and YFSETQ. Here the CDR3 reads CASSLDSMNTEAFF. CDR3 nucleotides: TGCGCCAGCAGCTTGGACAGCATGAACACTGAAGCTTTCTTT.

The V gene is TRBV10-2, the J gene TRBJ2-3, with a possible D match to TRBD2 (6 bases). Germline CDR1 is WSHSY and CDR2 is SAAADI. The V gene lost 8 bases and the J gene lost 3 bases, with 15 bases spanning the gap. CDR3 length: 14 residues. CDR3 residues: CASGGSFITDTQYF. DNA for the CDR3: TGCGCCAGCGGGGGGAGCTTTATAACAGATACGCAGTATTTT.

The J gene is TRBJ1-3, the V gene TRBV12-3 or TRBV12-4, with 7 bases that match TRBD1. There are 15 residues in the CDR3. Germline trimming cut 2 bases from V and 2 bases from J; bases unmatched to any gene: 3. CDR3 protein: CASSLRGRTGNTIYF. The CDR3 region has the DNA TGTGCCAGCAGTTTAAGGGGGCGAACTGGAAACACCATATATTTT.

The rearrangement uses TRBV6-1 and TRBJ2-5; 11 nucleotides align to TRBD2. The CDR3 consists of 17 residues. Germline V gives CDR1 MNHNS, CDR2 SASEGT. Germline trimming cut 6 bases from V and 5 bases from J; bases unmatched to any gene: 14. The CDR3 bases are TGTGCCAGCAGACTCAAGACTAGCGGGACCCGTCGGGAGACCCAGTACTTC. Protein product: CASRLKTSGTRRETQYF.

The V call is TRBV27, the J call TRBJ2-1; D possibly corresponds to TRBD2 (5 bases). Germline CDR1 and CDR2: MNHEY and SMNVEV (reference sequence). Between the trimmed V and J ends, which lost 5 bases and 7 bases, there was a span of 18 bases. The CDR3 covers 15 residues. CDR3 amino acids: CASSRDWSSGNEQFF. CDR3 in DNA: TGTGCCAGCAGTCGAGATTGGAGTTCGGGGAATGAGCAGTTCTTC.

The chain combines TRBV18 with TRBJ2-2; D is unclear. The CDR3 length is 16 residues. Per germline, CDR1 KGHSH and CDR2 LQKENI. V lost 2 bases, J lost 2 bases, and 12 bases lay in between. The DNA for the CDR3 is TGTGCCAGCTCACCAACGACTGGCCTAAACACCGGGGAGCTGTTTTTT. Translated: CASSPTTGLNTGELFF.

The chain recombines TRBV5-1 with TRBJ2-7; 8 bases line up with TRBD1. The CDR3 length is 15 residues. The J segment lost 2 bases and the V segment lost 4 bases, leaving 8 bases of the junction unmatched. Germline V gene lookup returns CDR1 SGHRS and CDR2 YFSETQ. CDR3 region: CASSPQPGQAYEQYF. The CDR3 nucleotides read TGCGCCAGCAGCCCTCAACCGGGACAGGCCTACGAGCAGTACTTC. Full variable domain (rest looked up from reference TRBV5-1 and TRBJ2-7): KAGVTQTPRYLIKTRGQQVTLSCSPISGHRSVSWYQQTPGQGLQFLFEYFSETQRNKGNFPGRFSGRQFSNSRSEMNVSTLELGDSALYLCASSPQPGQAYEQYFGPGTRLTVT.

This clonotype was observed a few times. The rearrangement uses TRBV7-9 and TRBJ1-2; no reliable D call. CDR3 length: 10 residues. Per germline, CDR1 SEHNR and CDR2 FQNEAQ (reference sequence). The ends were cut back, 2 bases at V and 8 bases at J, with 3 bases in the middle. As DNA, the CDR3 is TGTGCCAGCAGCTTAAACGGCTACACCTTC. It codes for CASSLNGYTF.

This chain links TRBV10-1 with TRBJ1-2, with D possibly being TRBD1 (5 bases). Trimming removed 6 bases at V and 8 bases at J, with 13 bases between. The germline V gene encodes CDR1 WNHNN and CDR2 SYGVQD (reference sequence). CDR3 size: 12 residues. Written as DNA, the CDR3 is TGCGCCAGCAGCCAGTCCAGGGTCGGCTACACCTTC. Translating gives CASSQSRVGYTF.

This clonotype was counted ten times or more. V usage is TRBV19 and J usage is TRBJ2-4; tentative D call: TRBD1 (6 bases). This CDR3 contains 14 residues. The germline gives CDR1 LNHDA, CDR2 SQIVND (reference sequence). Trimming shortened V by 6 bases and J by 8 bases, and 17 bases separated the two germline ends. The CDR3 DNA sequence: TGTGCCAGTAGCGGTGAGGGTGCAGGGGACATTCAGTACTTC. Translating gives CASSGEGAGDIQYF.

The V gene is TRBV3-1, the J gene TRBJ1-1; D is unresolved. Germline-derived CDR1 and CDR2 are LGHDT and YNNKEL (reference sequence). The CDR3 spans 13 residues. The V and J ends lost 1 base and 9 bases respectively, with 12 bases between them. The DNA for the CDR3 is TGTGCCAGCAGCCAAGGAGCCCCGACAAAAGCTTTCTTT. Encoded protein: CASSQGAPTKAFF.

This clonotype was picked up a small number of times. This rearrangement joins TRBV20-1 to TRBJ1-5; D is ambiguous. There are 15 residues in the CDR3. The V end lost 4 bases, the J end lost 5 bases, and 18 bases lay between the germline ends. CDR1 is DFQATT, CDR2 SNEGSKA, per germline (reference sequence). The DNA for the CDR3 is TGCAGTGCTATTACGAAAGGGCGTTTCTATCAGCCCCAGCATTTT. Translation: CSAITKGRFYQPQHF.

The gene calls are TRBV29-1 and TRBJ1-1; D is unclear. This CDR3 is built from 14 residues. Trimming pared 0 bases from V and 11 bases from J, leaving 19 bases between. Germline CDR1 SQVTM, CDR2 ANQGSEA. CDR3 loop: CSVEDPQVLKGAFF. CDR3 in DNA: TGCAGCGTTGAAGACCCTCAGGTGCTTAAAGGCGCTTTCTTT. Drawing the rest from reference TRBV29-1 and TRBJ1-1, the complete variable domain is SAVISQKPSRDICQRGTSLTIQCQVDSQVTMMFWYRQQPGQSLTLIATANQGSEATYESGFVIDKFPISRPNLTFSTLTVSNMSPEDSSIYLCSVEDPQVLKGAFFGQGTRLTVV.